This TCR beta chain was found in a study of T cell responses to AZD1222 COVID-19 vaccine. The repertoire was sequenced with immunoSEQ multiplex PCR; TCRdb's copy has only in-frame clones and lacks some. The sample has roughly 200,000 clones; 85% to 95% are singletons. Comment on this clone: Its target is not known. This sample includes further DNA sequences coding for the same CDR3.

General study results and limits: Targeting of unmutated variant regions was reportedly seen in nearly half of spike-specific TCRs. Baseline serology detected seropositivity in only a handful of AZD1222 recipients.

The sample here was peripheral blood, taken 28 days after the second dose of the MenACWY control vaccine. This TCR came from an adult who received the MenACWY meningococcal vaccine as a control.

The CDR3 coding sequence is TGTGCCAGCAGTTTGGGCGGAAATTCACCCCTCCACTTT. Amino acid sequence: CASSLGGNSPLHF. The rearrangement uses TRBV12-3 or TRBV12-4 and TRBJ1-6, with no clear D. Trimming removed 3 bases from V and 7 bases from J, with 7 bases in between. The CDR3 contains 13 residues.